These 25 T cell receptor beta chains were sequenced from one sample in a study of cytomegalovirus exposure and HLA in healthy donors (TCRdb year 2017). Receptors were amplified or captured by the immunoSEQ multiplex PCR assay. As stored in TCRdb, this immuneACCESS dataset retains in-frame rearrangements with V and J assigned. A fraction of the clones does not appear; measured against another copy, unresolved V genes explain less than half of the discrepancy, and the remainder lacks a known reason. The sample yields fewer than 250,000 clones; roughly 88% were counted once. Of the sample, 11% to 15% is held by the ten largest clones. The sequenced material came from PBMCs. These receptors were collected from a woman aged 30 to 39 in good health and CMV-seropositive.

The V and J genes are TRBV5-1 and TRBJ2-7; no reliable D call. CDR1 and CDR2 from the germline V gene are SGHRS and YFSETQ. This CDR3 spans 14 amino acids. V lost 1 base and J lost 4, with 12 bases in between. CDR3 protein: CASSLISSSYEQYF. CDR3 DNA: TGCGCCAGCAGCTTGATTTCCAGCAGTTACGAGCAGTACTTC.

The rearrangement joins TRBV27 to TRBJ1-1; weak D call: TRBD1 (5 bases). Trimming pared 11 bases from V and 1 base from J, leaving 11 bases between. From germline, CDR1 is MNHEY and CDR2 SMNVEV (reference sequence). CDR3 size: 12 residues. The CDR3 DNA follows: TGTGCCTGTCAGGGCTGGAACACTGAAGCTTTCTTT. Protein sequence: CACQGWNTEAFF.

The chain has TRBV27 and TRBJ1-5; D not resolved. Trimming cost V 0 bases and J 3 bases, with 3 bases left between them. The length of the CDR3 is 13 residues. Germline CDR1 reads MNHEY; CDR2 reads SMNVEV (reference sequence). The CDR3 coding sequence is TGTGCCAGCAGTTTATCTTACAATCAGCCCCAGCATTTT. Its translation: CASSLSYNQPQHF.

The chain uses TRBV28 and TRBJ2-5, with D perhaps given as TRBD1 or TRBD2 (5 bases each). CDR1 is MDHEN, CDR2 SYDVKM, per germline. This CDR3 region has 14 residues. The V end was cut by 7 bases, the J end by 2 bases, with 14 bases between. CDR3 loop: CASTRLGTQETQYF. The CDR3 DNA is TGTGCCAGCACTCGTTTAGGGACGCAAGAGACCCAGTACTTC. Looking up the rest from reference TRBV28 and TRBJ2-5 gives the full variable domain: DVKVTQSSRYLVKRTGEKVFLECVQDMDHENMFWYRQDPGLGLRLIYFSYDVKMKEKGDIPEGYSVSREKKERFSLILESASTNQTSMYLCASTRLGTQETQYFGPGTRLLVL.

The rearrangement links TRBV5-6 to TRBJ2-5; D unclear. Germline V gene data show CDR1 as SGHDT and CDR2 as YYEEEE. Trimming took 0 bases from V and 3 from J, leaving 6 bases between them. The CDR3 covers 13 residues. CDR3 residues: CASSLVGEETQYF. The CDR3 coding sequence is TGTGCCAGCAGCTTGGTTGGGGAAGAGACCCAGTACTTC.

This rearrangement joins TRBV7-8 to TRBJ1-2; weak D call: TRBD1 (5 bases). CDR3 length: 12 residues. Germline CDR1 and CDR2: SGHVS and FQNEAQ. Trimming shortened V by 5 bases and J by 5 bases, and 9 bases separated the two germline ends. The CDR3 DNA is TGTGCCAGCAGCCGGGACCTTTATGGCTACACCTTC. Encoded protein: CASSRDLYGYTF. The whole variable domain, filled in from reference TRBV7-8 and TRBJ1-2, reads GAGVSQSPRYKVAKRGQDVALRCDPISGHVSLFWYQQALGQGPEFLTYFQNEAQLDKSGLPSDRFFAERPEGSVSTLKIQRTQQEDSAVYLCASSRDLYGYTFGSGTRLTVV.

The rearrangement joins TRBV27 to TRBJ2-7; D possibly corresponds to TRBD2 (7 bases). The V and J ends lost 8 bases and 2 bases respectively, with 34 bases between them. The CDR3 extends over 20 amino acids. In germline, CDR1 is MNHEY, CDR2 SMNVEV (reference sequence). The CDR3 DNA sequence: TGTGCCAGCCACGAATCGGCAGGGGAAGCGGGATCTTCTCTCCCCTACGAGCAGTACTTC. It codes for CASHESAGEAGSSLPYEQYF.

The table lists this clone with a count of one. The rearrangement joins TRBV15 to TRBJ2-2; 7 nucleotides match TRBD1. Losses at the gene ends were 4 bases for V and 7 bases for J; bases not matched to a gene: 15. Germline CDR1 is LNHNV and CDR2 is YYDKDF (reference sequence). The CDR3 covers 17 residues. The CDR3 DNA follows: TGTGCCACCAGCAAAAAGCTGAATTACAGGGGCATCGGGGAGCTGTTTTTT. Translating it yields CATSKKLNYRGIGELFF.

V is TRBV19 and J is TRBJ2-7; 10 bases are a match to TRBD1. CDR1 LNHDA and CDR2 SQIVND come from the germline V gene (reference sequence). The CDR3 runs to 14 residues. The J segment lost 2 bases and the V segment lost 6 bases, leaving 4 bases of the junction unmatched. Written as DNA, the CDR3 is TGTGCCAGTAGCTGGGGACAGGGGACCTACGAGCAGTACTTC. Its translation: CASSWGQGTYEQYF.

The V and J genes are TRBV29-1 and TRBJ2-3, with 7 nucleotides matching TRBD1. The V gene's germline CDR1 is SQVTM and CDR2 ANQGSEA. V was clipped by 6 bases and J by 9 bases; unmatched bases: 9. The CDR3 runs 12 residues. Here the CDR3 reads CSVPGSQGTQYF. The CDR3 bases are TGCAGCGTCCCTGGCTCACAGGGGACGCAGTATTTT.

This chain joins TRBV30 and TRBJ1-5; D gene ambiguous. The germline CDR1 and CDR2 sequences are GTSNPN and SVGIG (reference sequence). Trimming removed 4 bases at V and 9 bases at J, with 13 bases between. The CDR3 length is 12 residues. The DNA for the CDR3 is TGTGCCTGGAAACCCCAAGAAGGGCCCCAGCATTTT. This encodes CAWKPQEGPQHF.

This chain links TRBV5-4 with TRBJ2-5; TRBD1 agrees at 10 bases. J was trimmed by 4 bases and V by 2 bases; bases with no gene match: 2. Germline V CDR1 and CDR2: SGHNT, YYREEE (reference sequence). The CDR3 runs 14 residues. CDR3 sequence: CASSLGTGVETQYF. DNA for the CDR3: TGTGCCAGCAGCTTAGGGACAGGGGTAGAGACCCAGTACTTC.

V usage is TRBV13 and J usage is TRBJ2-1, with 10 bases that match TRBD2. From germline, CDR1 is PRHDT and CDR2 FYEKMQ (reference sequence). The CDR3 runs to 16 residues. The J segment lost 7 bases and the V segment lost 4 bases, leaving 10 bases of the junction unmatched. CDR3 DNA: TGTGCCAGCAGCTCACCTCTAGCGGGAGCTACAAATGAGCAGTTCTTC. This codes for CASSSPLAGATNEQFF.

The CDR3 loop reads CASSFPTGGFDNQPQHF. CDR3 coding DNA: TGTGCCAGCAGTTTTCCGACAGGGGGCTTCGACAATCAGCCCCAGCATTTT. The V gene is TRBV28, the J gene TRBJ1-5, with 10 nucleotides matching TRBD1. Germline trimming cut 3 bases from V and 3 bases from J; bases unmatched to any gene: 8. Germline V CDR1 and CDR2: MDHEN, SYDVKM. CDR3 size: 17 residues. The full variable domain, rest sourced from reference TRBV28 and TRBJ1-5, is DVKVTQSSRYLVKRTGEKVFLECVQDMDHENMFWYRQDPGLGLRLIYFSYDVKMKEKGDIPEGYSVSREKKERFSLILESASTNQTSMYLCASSFPTGGFDNQPQHFGDGTRLSIL.

J is TRBJ2-3 and V is TRBV7-8; a weak D match, TRBD1 (5 bases). The germline CDR1 and CDR2 sequences are SGHVS and FQNEAQ. This CDR3 has 13 residues. Trimming left V 3 bases short and J 4 bases short, with 8 bases between. The CDR3 sequence: CASSLQGPDTQYF. In DNA, the CDR3 is TGTGCCAGCAGCTTGCAGGGTCCAGATACGCAGTATTTT.

The chain combines TRBV9 with TRBJ2-2, with 7 bases aligning to TRBD1. CDR3 size: 13 residues. With V trimmed by 3 bases and J by 4 bases, 0 bases remained unmatched. Germline V gives CDR1 SGDLS, CDR2 YYNGEE. The DNA for the CDR3 is TGTGCCAGCAGCGGGGACAGCACCGGGGAGCTGTTTTTT. It encodes CASSGDSTGELFF.

This clone was observed once. The CDR3 sequence: CASSPPFSQGYEQYF. DNA for the CDR3: TGTGCCAGCTCACCACCCTTTAGTCAGGGCTACGAGCAGTACTTC. The rearrangement uses TRBV18 and TRBJ2-7; D might be TRBD1 (5 bases). Germline CDR1 is KGHSH and CDR2 is LQKENI. Trimming took 0 bases from V and 3 from J, leaving 12 bases between them. This CDR3 is built from 15 residues.

The genes are TRBV5-1 and TRBJ2-3; D not certain. Trimming left V 5 bases short and J 5 bases short, with 9 bases between. The CDR3 extends over 12 amino acids. The germline V gene has CDR1 SGHRS and CDR2 YFSETQ. CDR3 loop: CASRSSGDTQYF. CDR3 DNA sequence: TGCGCCAGCAGGTCTAGTGGAGATACGCAGTATTTT. The full variable domain, with the rest looked up from reference TRBV5-1 and TRBJ2-3, is KAGVTQTPRYLIKTRGQQVTLSCSPISGHRSVSWYQQTPGQGLQFLFEYFSETQRNKGNFPGRFSGRQFSNSRSEMNVSTLELGDSALYLCASRSSGDTQYFGPGTRLTVL.

CDR3 in DNA: TGTGCCACCAGCAGAGGCCAAGAGACCCAGTACTTC. Translating it yields CATSRGQETQYF. The chain carries TRBV15 and TRBJ2-5; D unclear. CDR1 is LNHNV and CDR2 is YYDKDF in the germline V gene (reference sequence). V was trimmed by 1 base and J by 1 base, leaving 1 base between them. There are 12 residues in the CDR3.

The rearrangement links TRBV9 to TRBJ2-7; no definite D call. The CDR3 totals 14 residues. Trimming stripped 1 base from V and 2 bases from J, with 10 bases between. CDR1 is SGDLS, CDR2 YYNGEE, per germline. CDR3 region: CASSVKDGTYEQYF. CDR3 sequence (DNA): TGTGCCAGCAGCGTAAAGGACGGCACCTACGAGCAGTACTTC.

The chain carries TRBV6-6 and TRBJ1-1; no clear D. The V end was cut by 10 bases, the J end by 1 base, with 13 bases between. CDR1 and CDR2 (germline): MNHNY, SVGAGI (reference sequence). The CDR3 contains 13 residues. CDR3 DNA sequence: TGTGCCATACAGCCACTCCCGAACACTGAAGCTTTCTTT. It specifies CAIQPLPNTEAFF.

This clone was seen only a few times. The chain uses TRBV13 and TRBJ2-7; 8 bases are a match to TRBD2. The germline gives CDR1 PRHDT, CDR2 FYEKMQ (reference sequence). J was trimmed by 3 bases and V by 5 bases; bases with no gene match: 6. This CDR3 is 14 amino acids long. The CDR3 coding sequence is TGTGCCAGCAGCCGCGGGACTAGTCTCTACGAGCAGTACTTC. Its translation is CASSRGTSLYEQYF.

The V and J genes are TRBV4-3 and TRBJ2-1; unclear D gene. V lost 0 bases and J lost 8, with 23 bases in between. The CDR3 extends over 18 amino acids. Germline-derived CDR1 and CDR2 are LGHNA and YSLEER. CDR3 sequence (DNA): TGCGCCAGCAGCCAAGATTTGGGTGGCGGTACCCTTTTTTATGAGCAGTTCTTC. Encoded protein: CASSQDLGGGTLFYEQFF.

The chain links TRBV6-6 to TRBJ2-7; D is unclear. Germline loops: CDR1 MNHNY, CDR2 SVGAGI (reference sequence). This CDR3 comprises 15 residues. V gave up 0 bases and J gave up 3 bases, with 12 bases separating them. CDR3 loop: CASSYSISPNYEQYF. The CDR3 nucleotides read TGTGCCAGCAGTTACTCGATCTCCCCTAACTACGAGCAGTACTTC.

The J gene is TRBJ2-1, the V gene TRBV2; 7 positions agree with TRBD2. CDR1 is SNHLY, CDR2 FYNNEI, per germline. The CDR3 extends over 13 amino acids. With V trimmed by 8 bases and J by 6 bases, 7 bases remained unmatched. The CDR3 bases are TGTGCCAGCCCGGGACTAACGTTCAATGAGCAGTTCTTC. It codes for CASPGLTFNEQFF.